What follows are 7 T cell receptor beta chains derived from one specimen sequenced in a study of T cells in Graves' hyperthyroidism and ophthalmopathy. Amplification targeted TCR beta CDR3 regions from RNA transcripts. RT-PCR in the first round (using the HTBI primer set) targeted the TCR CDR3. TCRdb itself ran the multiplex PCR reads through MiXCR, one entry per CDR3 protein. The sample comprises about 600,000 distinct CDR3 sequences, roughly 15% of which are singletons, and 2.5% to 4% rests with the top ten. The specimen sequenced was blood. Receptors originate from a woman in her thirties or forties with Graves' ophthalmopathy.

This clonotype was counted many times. CDR3 loop: CASNIGGTYNEQFF. In nucleotides, the CDR3 is TGCGCCAGCAACATCGGCGGCACCTACAATGAGCAGTTCTTC. V is TRBV5-1 and J is TRBJ2-1; D is ambiguous. Germline CDR1 is SGHRS and CDR2 is YFSETQ. Trimming cost V 6 bases and J 2 bases, with 12 bases left between them. The CDR3 contains 14 residues.

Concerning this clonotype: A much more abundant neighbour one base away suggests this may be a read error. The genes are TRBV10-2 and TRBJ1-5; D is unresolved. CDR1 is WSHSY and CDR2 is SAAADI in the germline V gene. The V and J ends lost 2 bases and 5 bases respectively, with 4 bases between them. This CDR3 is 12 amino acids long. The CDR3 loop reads CASSEGHQPQHF. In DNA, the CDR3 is TGCGCCAGCAGTGAGGGACATCAGCCCCAGCATTTT.

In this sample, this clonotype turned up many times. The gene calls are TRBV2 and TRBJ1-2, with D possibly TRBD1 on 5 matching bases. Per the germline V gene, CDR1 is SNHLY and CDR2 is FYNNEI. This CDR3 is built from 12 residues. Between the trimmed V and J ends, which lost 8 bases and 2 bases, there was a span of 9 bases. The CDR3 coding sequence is TGTGCCAGCTACAGACAGAACTATGGCTACACCTTC. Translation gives CASYRQNYGYTF.

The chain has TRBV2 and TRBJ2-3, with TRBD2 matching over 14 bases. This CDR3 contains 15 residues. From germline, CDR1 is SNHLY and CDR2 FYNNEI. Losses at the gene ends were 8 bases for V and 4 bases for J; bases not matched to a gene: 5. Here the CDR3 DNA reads TGTGCCAGCTCGACTAGCGGGAGGGCGTCAGATACGCAGTATTTT. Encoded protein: CASSTSGRASDTQYF.

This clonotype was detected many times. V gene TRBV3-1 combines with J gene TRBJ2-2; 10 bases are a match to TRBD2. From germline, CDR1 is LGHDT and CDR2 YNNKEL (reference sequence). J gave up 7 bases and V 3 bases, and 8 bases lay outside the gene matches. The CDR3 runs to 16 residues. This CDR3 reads CASSHGLAVSGGELFF. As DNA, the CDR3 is TGTGCCAGCAGCCATGGACTAGCGGTTAGCGGCGGGGAGCTGTTTTTT.

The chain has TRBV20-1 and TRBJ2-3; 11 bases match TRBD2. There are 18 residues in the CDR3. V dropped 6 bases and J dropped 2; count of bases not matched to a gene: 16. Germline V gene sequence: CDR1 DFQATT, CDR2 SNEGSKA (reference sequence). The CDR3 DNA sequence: TGCAGTGCCAGGCCCGGCGCTAGCGGGGGGCCCTTCACAGATACGCAGTATTTT. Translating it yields CSARPGASGGPFTDTQYF.

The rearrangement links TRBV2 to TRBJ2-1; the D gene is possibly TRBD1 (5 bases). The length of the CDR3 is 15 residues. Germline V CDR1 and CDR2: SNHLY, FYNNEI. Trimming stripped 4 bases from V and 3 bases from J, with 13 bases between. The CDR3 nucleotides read TGTGCCAGCAGTGGGGGCTACCTTATCTACAATGAGCAGTTCTTC. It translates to CASSGGYLIYNEQFF.